The entry below gives a single TCR beta chain sequence along with its context. After removal of 6 bases from V and 5 bases from J, the junction contained 5 bases not matched to a gene. Germline V CDR1 and CDR2: MNHEY, SVGAGI. This CDR3 contains 13 residues. This sample is part of a study of blood T cell repertoires in COVID-19. The overall study: From T cells, B-cell-depleted T cells, or PBMCs came the material, which was cDNA or gDNA.

Authors' methods: Estimates of nucleated cell counts were drawn from the amplification of reference gene primers. Profiling relied on immunoSEQ multiplex PCR, and the TCRdb table lists in-frame clones only, not all of them. V and J calls and clone size come straight from that table; D and trimming were deduced from the DNA. The sample yields 50,000 to 75,000 clones, around 87% seen once. The sequenced material came from peripheral blood. The gene calls are TRBV6-5 and TRBJ2-5, with TRBD1 matching over 8 bases. This TCR was recovered from a man in his sixties with acute or convalescent COVID-19. CDR3 coding DNA: TGTGCCAGCAGCGGACAGGGAACCGAGACCCAGTACTTC. It codes for CASSGQGTETQYF.